A selection of T cell receptor beta chains follows, all from one sample in a study of blood T cell repertoires in COVID-19. Produced via immunoSEQ multiplex PCR; TCRdb's table is partial and in-frame only. Of about 370,000 clones listed, 80% to 90% are singletons. Source material: PBMCs or T cells enriched from blood (not recorded which). Receptors were obtained from a man aged 18 to 35 who had recovered from COVID-19. CDR3s include the opening cysteine and the closing phenylalanine or tryptophan. D genes are given only for firm matches. The size entry is marked missing in some rows and otherwise reads once, few, many or a size class.

abundance	j_gene	v_gene	d_gene	CDR3aa	CDR3nt
NA	TRBJ1-3	TRBV19	TRBD1	CASTSEGATGNTIYF	TGTGCCAGTACCTCAGAGGGGGCGACTGGAAACACCATATATTTT
NA	TRBJ1-1	TRBV29-1	NA	CSVVKSSQPEAFF	TGCAGCGTTGTAAAGAGTTCACAGCCTGAAGCTTTCTTT
NA	TRBJ2-7	TRBV7-8	NA	CASSQVYRAGEQYF	TGTGCCAGCAGCCAAGTTTACCGAGCTGGCGAGCAGTACTTC
once	TRBJ1-1	TRBV24-1	TRBD1	CATSAPGQKFEAFF	TGTGCCACCAGTGCCCCGGGACAGAAATTTGAAGCTTTCTTT
NA	TRBJ2-1	TRBV2	NA	CASSGEERPNYNEQFF	TGTGCCAGCAGTGGAGAGGAGCGACCAAACTACAATGAGCAGTTCTTC
NA	TRBJ1-5	TRBV18	NA	CASSPNSNQPQHF	TGTGCCAGCTCACCTAATAGCAATCAGCCCCAGCATTTT
NA	TRBJ2-1	TRBV13	TRBD2	CASSSSSGEQFF	TGTGCCAGCAGCTCTTCTAGCGGGGAGCAGTTCTTC
NA	TRBJ2-7	TRBV6-2/TRBV6-3	NA	CASSLERAYEQYF	TGTGCCAGCAGTTTAGAGAGGGCCTACGAGCAGTACTTC
NA	TRBJ1-2	TRBV7-2	NA	CASSATATGSRAF	TGTGCCAGCAGCGCCACCGCCACGGGAAGTCGGGCCTTC
NA	TRBJ1-1	TRBV10-2	NA	CASSEGAASTEAFF	TGCGCCAGCAGTGAGGGGGCAGCCTCCACTGAAGCTTTCTTT
NA	TRBJ1-5	TRBV19	NA	CASSRTLGGGLSQPQHF	TGTGCCAGTAGCCGAACCCTAGGCGGGGGCCTAAGTCAGCCCCAGCATTTT
once	TRBJ1-2	TRBV5-1	NA	CASSFSREDGYTF	TGCGCCAGCAGCTTTTCCAGGGAAGATGGCTACACCTTC
few	TRBJ2-7	TRBV28	NA	CASSFTYEQYF	TGTGCCAGCAGTTTCACCTACGAGCAGTACTTC
NA	TRBJ1-6	TRBV9	TRBD1	CASSVGQGIDSPLHF	TGTGCCAGCAGCGTCGGACAGGGAATTGATTCACCCCTCCACTTT
once	TRBJ1-1	TRBV28	TRBD1	CASSLSRGVTEAFF	TGTGCCAGCAGTTTATCCAGGGGGGTCACTGAAGCTTTCTTT
NA	TRBJ2-1	TRBV9	NA	CASSVVEGSYNEQFF	TGTGCCAGCAGCGTAGTTGAGGGTTCCTACAATGAGCAGTTCTTC
NA	TRBJ2-3	TRBV5-6	TRBD2	CASSPLGWGLATDTQYF	TGTGCCAGCAGCCCTCTGGGCTGGGGACTAGCGACAGATACGCAGTATTTT
once	TRBJ2-7	TRBV7-9	NA	CASSSQGSSYEQYF	TGTGCCAGCAGCTCACAGGGAAGCTCCTACGAGCAGTACTTC
few	TRBJ1-4	TRBV28	NA	CASSSQGKADEKLFF	TGTGCCAGCAGTTCGCAGGGAAAGGCGGATGAAAAACTGTTTTTT
NA	TRBJ1-2	TRBV9	TRBD1	CASSARTQGLFYGYTF	TGTGCCAGCAGCGCGAGGACACAGGGGCTATTCTATGGCTACACCTTC
NA	TRBJ1-3	TRBV24-1	NA	CATQGPRLPYSGNTIYF	TGTGCCACGCAAGGCCCGCGGTTGCCCTACTCTGGAAACACCATATATTTT
NA	TRBJ1-2	TRBV18	NA	CASSPPGGYGYTF	TGTGCCAGCTCACCCCCCGGGGGGTATGGCTACACCTTC
NA	TRBJ2-2	TRBV7-3	NA	CASSPVGVGNTGELFF	TGTGCCAGCAGCCCAGTCGGGGTGGGGAACACCGGGGAGCTGTTTTTT
NA	TRBJ1-6	TRBV11-2	NA	CASRQEGSTLHF	TGTGCCAGCAGGCAGGAGGGAAGTACCCTCCACTTT
once	TRBJ2-3	TRBV5-5	TRBD2	CASSLEASGFTDTQYF	TGTGCCAGCAGCTTGGAGGCTAGCGGATTCACAGATACGCAGTATTTT
NA	TRBJ1-5	TRBV12-3/TRBV12-4	NA	CASSFSEAGPQHF	TGTGCCAGCAGTTTTTCCGAAGCAGGGCCCCAGCATTTT
NA	TRBJ2-6	TRBV11-2	NA	CASSLTGTSSGANVLTF	TGTGCCAGCAGCTTAACGGGTACCAGCTCTGGGGCCAACGTCCTGACTTTC
NA	TRBJ2-7	TRBV7-6	TRBD1	CASSLGEGGRYEQYF	TGTGCCAGCAGCTTAGGGGAAGGGGGCAGGTACGAGCAGTACTTC
NA	TRBJ2-5	TRBV6-5	NA	CASSYGRGETQYF	TGTGCCAGCAGTTACGGGAGAGGGGAGACCCAGTACTTC
NA	TRBJ1-5	TRBV3-1/TRBV3-2	NA	CASSQGSGVGQPQHF	TGTGCCAGCAGCCAAGGTTCGGGTGTGGGTCAGCCCCAGCATTTT
once	TRBJ1-1	TRBV6-5	NA	CASSYSGLPNTEAFF	TGTGCCAGCAGTTACTCGGGACTGCCGAACACTGAAGCTTTCTTT
NA	TRBJ2-5	TRBV18	NA	CASSPSGVTYQETQYF	TGTGCCAGCTCACCATCAGGGGTTACTTACCAAGAGACCCAGTACTTC
NA	TRBJ2-2	TRBV6-2/TRBV6-3	TRBD2	CASSYTSGGISGELFF	TGTGCCAGCAGTTACACTAGCGGGGGGATAAGCGGGGAGCTGTTTTTT
NA	TRBJ1-2	TRBV3-1/TRBV3-2	NA	CASSQGYGQNYGYTF	TGTGCCAGCAGCCAAGGATACGGACAGAACTATGGCTACACCTTC
NA	TRBJ2-7	TRBV24-1	TRBD1	CATSDFPGQGAYEQYF	TGTGCCACCAGTGATTTCCCGGGACAGGGCGCCTACGAGCAGTACTTC
NA	TRBJ1-2	TRBV6-5	NA	CASRGLGKGDGYTF	TGTGCCAGCAGGGGACTGGGAAAGGGAGATGGCTACACCTTC
NA	TRBJ2-7	TRBV5-8	NA	CASRPAGVLSYEQYF	TGTGCCAGCAGACCTGCAGGGGTCCTGTCCTACGAGCAGTACTTC
few	TRBJ2-1	TRBV5-1	TRBD1	CASSLGDRGAGHEQFF	TGCGCCAGCAGCTTGGGGGACAGGGGCGCCGGCCATGAGCAGTTCTTC
NA	TRBJ2-7	TRBV6-5	NA	CASSYHQGTTYEQYF	TGTGCCAGCAGTTACCATCAGGGGACCACCTACGAGCAGTACTTC
NA	TRBJ2-1	TRBV7-9	NA	CASSSYRENEQFF	TGTGCCAGCAGCTCCTACAGGGAGAATGAGCAGTTCTTC
NA	TRBJ2-7	TRBV24-1	TRBD1	CATSPRQGSYEQYF	TGTGCCACCAGCCCAAGACAGGGCTCCTACGAGCAGTACTTC
NA	TRBJ1-1	TRBV11-2	NA	CASSLMSREAFF	TGTGCCAGCAGCTTGATGTCCAGGGAAGCTTTCTTT
NA	TRBJ2-1	TRBV7-6	NA	CASSLEFRGLYNEQFF	TGTGCCAGCAGCTTAGAATTCCGGGGACTCTACAATGAGCAGTTCTTC
NA	TRBJ2-2	TRBV5-4	NA	CASSLEQDTGELFF	TGTGCCAGCAGCTTGGAACAGGACACCGGGGAGCTGTTTTTT
NA	TRBJ2-7	TRBV6-2/TRBV6-3	TRBD2	CASSNETSGIGEQYF	TGTGCCAGCAGCAATGAGACTAGCGGGATAGGTGAGCAGTACTTC
few	TRBJ2-7	TRBV5-1	TRBD1	CASSSNRGSYEQYF	TGCGCCAGCAGCAGCAACAGGGGATCCTACGAGCAGTACTTC
NA	TRBJ1-2	TRBV5-1	NA	CASSPGQYYGYTF	TGCGCCAGCAGCCCAGGACAGTACTATGGCTACACCTTC
NA	TRBJ2-7	TRBV25-1	NA	CATHSGIGAGEQYF	TGTGCCACCCATAGCGGCATAGGGGCTGGGGAGCAGTACTTC
NA	TRBJ2-7	TRBV27	NA	CASRPSGEVYYEQYF	TGTGCCAGCAGGCCCTCCGGGGAGGTCTACTACGAGCAGTACTTC
NA	TRBJ2-7	TRBV4-3	TRBD1	CASSRNMGQNYEQYF	TGCGCCAGCAGCCGGAATATGGGACAGAACTACGAGCAGTACTTC
NA	TRBJ1-6	TRBV9	TRBD1	CASSAKTGGTGSPLHF	TGTGCCAGCAGCGCCAAGACAGGGGGCACGGGATCACCCCTCCACTTT
NA	TRBJ1-2	TRBV5-1	NA	CASSLGDTVYGYTF	TGCGCCAGCAGCTTGGGGGACACTGTATATGGCTACACCTTC
NA	TRBJ1-3	TRBV30	NA	CAWSRGGGSSGNTIYF	TGTGCCTGGAGCCGGGGGGGTGGGAGCTCTGGAAACACCATATATTTT
NA	TRBJ1-6	TRBV5-1	NA	CASSLAAGDNSPLHF	TGCGCCAGCAGCTTGGCGGCAGGGGATAATTCACCCCTCCACTTT